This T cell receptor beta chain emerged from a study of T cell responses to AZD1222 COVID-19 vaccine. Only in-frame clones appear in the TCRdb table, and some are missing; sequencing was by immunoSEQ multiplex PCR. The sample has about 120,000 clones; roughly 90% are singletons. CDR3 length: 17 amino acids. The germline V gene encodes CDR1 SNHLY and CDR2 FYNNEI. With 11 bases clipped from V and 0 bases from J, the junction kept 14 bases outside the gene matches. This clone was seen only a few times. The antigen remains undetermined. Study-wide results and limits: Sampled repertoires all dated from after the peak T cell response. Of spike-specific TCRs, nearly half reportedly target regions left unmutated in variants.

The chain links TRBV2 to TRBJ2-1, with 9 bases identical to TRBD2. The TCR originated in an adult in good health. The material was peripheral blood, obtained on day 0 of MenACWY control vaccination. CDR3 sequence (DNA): TGTGCCCCCGGTGGACTAGCGTCTGGAGGCTCCTACAATGAGCAGTTCTTC. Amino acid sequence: CAPGGLASGGSYNEQFF.